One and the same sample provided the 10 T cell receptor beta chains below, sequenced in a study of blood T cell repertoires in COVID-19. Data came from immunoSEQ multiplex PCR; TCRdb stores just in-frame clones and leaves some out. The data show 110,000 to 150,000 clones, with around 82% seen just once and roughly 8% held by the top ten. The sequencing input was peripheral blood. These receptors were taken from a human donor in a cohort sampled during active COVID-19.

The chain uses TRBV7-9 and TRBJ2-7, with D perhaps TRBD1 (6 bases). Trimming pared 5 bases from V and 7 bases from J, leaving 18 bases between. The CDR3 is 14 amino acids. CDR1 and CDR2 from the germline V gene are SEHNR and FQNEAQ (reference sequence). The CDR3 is CASSAQQGIGEQYF. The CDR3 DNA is TGTGCCAGCAGCGCACAACAGGGAATCGGGGAGCAGTACTTC.

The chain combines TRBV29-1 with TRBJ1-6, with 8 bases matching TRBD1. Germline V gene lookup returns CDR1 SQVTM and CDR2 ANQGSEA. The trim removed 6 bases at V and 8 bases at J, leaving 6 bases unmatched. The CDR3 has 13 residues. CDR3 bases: TGCAGCGTATCAGGGGGCGTGGATTCACCCCTCCACTTT. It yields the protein CSVSGGVDSPLHF.

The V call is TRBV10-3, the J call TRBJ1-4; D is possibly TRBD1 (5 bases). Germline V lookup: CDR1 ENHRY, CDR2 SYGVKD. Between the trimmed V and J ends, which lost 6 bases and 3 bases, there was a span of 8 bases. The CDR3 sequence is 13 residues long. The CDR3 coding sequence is TGTGCCATCAGCAAGGGGTCTAATGAAAAACTGTTTTTT. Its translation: CAISKGSNEKLFF.

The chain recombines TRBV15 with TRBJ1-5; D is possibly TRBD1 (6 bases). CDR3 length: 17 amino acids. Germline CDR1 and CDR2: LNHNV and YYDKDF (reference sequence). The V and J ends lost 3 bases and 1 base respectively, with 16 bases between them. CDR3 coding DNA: TGTGCCACCAGCAGGCCCGGGGGGGCGAGGAGCAATCAGCCCCAGCATTTT. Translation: CATSRPGGARSNQPQHF.

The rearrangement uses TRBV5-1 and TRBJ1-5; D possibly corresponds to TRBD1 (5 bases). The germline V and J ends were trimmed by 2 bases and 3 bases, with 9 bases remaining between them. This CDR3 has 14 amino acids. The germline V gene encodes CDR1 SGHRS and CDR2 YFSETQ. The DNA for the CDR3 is TGCGCCAGCAGCTTCGGGGGGAACAATCAGCCCCAGCATTTT. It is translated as CASSFGGNNQPQHF.

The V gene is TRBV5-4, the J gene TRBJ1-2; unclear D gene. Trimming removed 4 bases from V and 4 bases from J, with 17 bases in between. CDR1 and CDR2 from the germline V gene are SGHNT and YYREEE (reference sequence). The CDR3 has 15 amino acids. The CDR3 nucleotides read TGTGCCAGCAGCCACCGGGGAGGGTGGGCCTATGGCTACACCTTC. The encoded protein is CASSHRGGWAYGYTF.

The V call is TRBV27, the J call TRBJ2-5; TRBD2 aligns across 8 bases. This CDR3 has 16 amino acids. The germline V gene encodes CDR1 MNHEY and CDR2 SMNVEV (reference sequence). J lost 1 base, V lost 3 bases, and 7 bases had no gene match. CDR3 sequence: CASSLWSSGLQETQYF. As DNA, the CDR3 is TGTGCCAGCAGTTTGTGGTCTAGCGGGCTCCAAGAGACCCAGTACTTC.

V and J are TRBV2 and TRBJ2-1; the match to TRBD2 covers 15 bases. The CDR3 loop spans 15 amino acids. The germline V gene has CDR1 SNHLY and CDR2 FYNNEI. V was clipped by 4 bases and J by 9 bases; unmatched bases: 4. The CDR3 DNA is TGTGCCAGCAGTGGGACTAGCGGGGGGGCCGGTGAGCAGTTCTTC. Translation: CASSGTSGGAGEQFF.

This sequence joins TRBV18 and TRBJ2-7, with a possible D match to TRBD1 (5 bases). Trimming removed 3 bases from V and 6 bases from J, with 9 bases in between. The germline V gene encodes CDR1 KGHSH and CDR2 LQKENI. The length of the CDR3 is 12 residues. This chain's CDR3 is CASSPGQGEQYF. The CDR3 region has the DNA TGTGCCAGCTCACCCGGACAAGGCGAGCAGTACTTC.

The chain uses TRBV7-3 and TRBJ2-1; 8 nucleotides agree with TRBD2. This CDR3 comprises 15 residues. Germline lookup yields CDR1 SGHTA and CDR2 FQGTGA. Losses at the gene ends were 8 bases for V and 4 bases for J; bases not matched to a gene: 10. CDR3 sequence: CASAVMRGDYNEQFF. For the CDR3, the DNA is TGTGCCAGCGCGGTTATGCGGGGGGATTACAATGAGCAGTTCTTC.